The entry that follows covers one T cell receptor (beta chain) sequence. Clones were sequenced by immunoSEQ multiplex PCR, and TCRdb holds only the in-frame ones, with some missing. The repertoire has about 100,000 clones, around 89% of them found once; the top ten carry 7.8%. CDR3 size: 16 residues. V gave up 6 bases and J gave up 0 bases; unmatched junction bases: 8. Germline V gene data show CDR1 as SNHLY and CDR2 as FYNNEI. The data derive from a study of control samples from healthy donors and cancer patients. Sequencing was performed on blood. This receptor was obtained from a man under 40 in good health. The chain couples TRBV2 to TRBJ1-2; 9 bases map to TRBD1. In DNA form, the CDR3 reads TGTGCCAGCAGCTCCCGAGGGGACAGGGCTAACTATGGCTACACCTTC. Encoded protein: CASSSRGDRANYGYTF.